The present entry profiles one T cell receptor (beta chain) with its context. The data were produced by immunoSEQ multiplex PCR, yet TCRdb's version contains in-frame clones alone and is incomplete. The sample gives 650,000 to 700,000 clones, 90% of which show up once; 34% is in the top ten. Germline CDR1 SNHLY, CDR2 FYNNEI. The CDR3 is 14 amino acids. Trimming shortened V by 2 bases and J by 7 bases, and 12 bases separated the two germline ends. This specimen comes from a study of shared clonotypes between healthy human individuals. The overall study: Used for every donor were three CD4 naive, three CD4 memory, two CD8 naive and one CD8 memory plate.

The TCR originated in a man aged 18 to 29 in good health. Some clones in this sample may be carry-over from other donors' samples. J is TRBJ1-5 and V is TRBV2, with D unclear. The sample consisted of memory CD8+ T cells from PBMCs. The subset denotes: CD45RO+ cells pooled with CCR7-negative TemRA cells. The CDR3 DNA reads TGTGCCAGCAGTGAAACCCCTCCCGGGCAGCCCCAGCATTTT. This encodes CASSETPPGQPQHF.